This T cell receptor (beta chain) was identified in a study of T cell repertoires in cytomegalovirus infection. About the research overall: Public TCR beta signatures provided an indication of both CMV infection and a matching HLA type.

Findings of the study overall: The ex vivo response showed dominance by HLA-C-restricted CMV-specific TCR beta clonotypes.

TCRdb analysed the reads with MiXCR anew, one entry per CDR3 protein. The sample has about 450,000 distinct CDR3 sequences, 30% to 40% seen once. This clonotype appeared many times. What it binds is not known. The TCR comes from a human donor in good health (CMV status not recorded). Some clones in this sample may be carry-over from other donors' samples. Sequenced: PBMCs.

The CDR3 sequence is CASSYFGGVRDGYTF. Here the CDR3 DNA reads TGTGCCAGCAGTTACTTCGGGGGGGTTAGGGACGGCTACACCTTC. V is TRBV6-5 and J is TRBJ1-2, with D possibly being TRBD1 (5 bases). Trimming cost V 1 base and J 8 bases, with 17 bases left between them. Looked up from germline, CDR1 is MNHEY and CDR2 is SVGAGI. The CDR3 spans 15 residues.